Detailed here is one T cell receptor beta chain. The data originate from a study of T cell changes during pregnancy in multiple sclerosis. Sequencing was performed with immunoSEQ multiplex PCR; in TCRdb, only in-frame clones are kept and a portion is missing. Of around 31,000 clones in the sample, 90% to 95% were seen once. This CDR3 has 13 amino acids. From germline, CDR1 is MNHNS and CDR2 SASEGT. Trimming took 6 bases from V and 8 from J; bases not matched to a gene: 7. The TCR sequence derives from a female donor with multiple sclerosis, enrolled in a pregnancy study. This specimen consisted of CD4+ T cells from peripheral blood mononuclear cells, obtained in the first trimester of pregnancy. The chain combines TRBV6-1 with TRBJ2-3, with TRBD1 matching 8 bases. This chain's CDR3 is CASRPQGAGTQYF. CDR3 nucleotides: TGTGCCAGCAGACCCCAGGGGGCGGGTACGCAGTATTTT.